This T cell receptor (beta chain) is from a study of blood T cells in healthy people across ages. Study results and caveats: Naive T cell percentage by flow cytometry tracked strongly with beta diversity. Getting older went along with TCR beta diversity per million T cells dropping roughly linearly.

In regard to this clonotype: The antigen remains unidentified.

Alongside a J-beta primer mix, a sample-barcoded 5' primer served in a second PCR lasting roughly 7 to 12 cycles. A 12-random-nucleotide template-switch adaptor tagged each cDNA molecule. Per sample, CDR3-containing paired-end reads numbered at least 3 million. TCRdb re-derived calls from the 5' RACE reads in MiXCR, one entry per CDR3 protein. The table lists fewer than 2,000,000 distinct CDR3 sequences, 39% of them singletons. Source material: blood. This sequence was found in a human donor in good health.

The CDR3 bases are TGTGCCAGCAGCCCCGGGACAGATTTATACGAGCAGTACTTC. Protein: CASSPGTDLYEQYF. This sequence joins TRBV7-2 and TRBJ2-7, with TRBD1 matching over 7 bases. The germline gives CDR1 SGHTA, CDR2 FQGNSA. There are 14 residues in the CDR3. The junction had 8 bases not matched to a gene; V was cut back by 5 bases and J by 4 bases.